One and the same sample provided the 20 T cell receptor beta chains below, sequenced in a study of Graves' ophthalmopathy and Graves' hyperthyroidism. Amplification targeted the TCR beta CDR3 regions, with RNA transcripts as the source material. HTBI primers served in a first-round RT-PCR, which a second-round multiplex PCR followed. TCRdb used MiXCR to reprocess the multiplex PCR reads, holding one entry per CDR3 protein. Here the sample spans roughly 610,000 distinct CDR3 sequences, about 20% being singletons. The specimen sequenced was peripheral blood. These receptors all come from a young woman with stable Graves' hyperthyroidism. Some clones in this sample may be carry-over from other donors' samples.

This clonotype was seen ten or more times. CDR3 DNA: TGTGCCAGCAGTGAAGCCTTGACTACTGAAGCTTTCTTT. Its translation is CASSEALTTEAFF. The gene calls are TRBV6-1 and TRBJ1-1; no clear D gene. V gave up 0 bases and J gave up 5 bases, with 7 bases separating them. The length of the CDR3 is 13 residues. Germline CDR1 and CDR2: MNHNS and SASEGT.

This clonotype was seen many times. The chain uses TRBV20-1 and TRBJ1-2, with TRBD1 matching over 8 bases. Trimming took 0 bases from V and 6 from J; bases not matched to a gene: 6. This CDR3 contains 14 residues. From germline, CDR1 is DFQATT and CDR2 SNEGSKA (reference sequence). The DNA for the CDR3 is TGCAGTGCTAGAGAAAGGACAGGGATTCATGGCTACACCTTC. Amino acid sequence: CSARERTGIHGYTF.

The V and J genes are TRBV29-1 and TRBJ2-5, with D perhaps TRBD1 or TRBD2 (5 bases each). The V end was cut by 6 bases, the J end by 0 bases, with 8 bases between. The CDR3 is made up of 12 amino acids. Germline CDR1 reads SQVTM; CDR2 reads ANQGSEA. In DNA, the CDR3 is TGCAGCGTCAGGGAGTACCAAGAGACCCAGTACTTC. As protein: CSVREYQETQYF.

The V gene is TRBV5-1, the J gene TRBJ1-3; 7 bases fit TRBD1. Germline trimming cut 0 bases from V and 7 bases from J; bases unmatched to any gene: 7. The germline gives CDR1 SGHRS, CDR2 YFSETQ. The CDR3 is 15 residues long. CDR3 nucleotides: TGCGCCAGCAGCTTGGGCGACAGGGTACTGAACACCATATATTTT. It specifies CASSLGDRVLNTIYF.

The CDR3 region is CASSLGSDGDTEAFF. The CDR3, as DNA: TGTGCCAGCAGTTTAGGGTCGGATGGGGACACTGAAGCTTTCTTT. The V gene is TRBV6-5, the J gene TRBJ1-1; D is ambiguous. Germline CDR1 and CDR2: MNHEY and SVGAGI. V was pared by 4 bases and J by 3 bases, with 15 bases between. The CDR3 has 15 residues.

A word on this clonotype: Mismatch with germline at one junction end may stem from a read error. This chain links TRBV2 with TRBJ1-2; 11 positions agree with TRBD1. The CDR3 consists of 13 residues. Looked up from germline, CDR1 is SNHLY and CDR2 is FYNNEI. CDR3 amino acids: CASTGTGGGGFTF. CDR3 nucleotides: TGTGCCAGCACCGGGACAGGGGGGGGTGGCTTCACCTTC.

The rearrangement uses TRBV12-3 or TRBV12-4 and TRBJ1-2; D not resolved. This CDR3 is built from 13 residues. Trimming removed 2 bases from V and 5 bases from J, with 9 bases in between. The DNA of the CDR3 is TGTGCCAGCAGTTTAAGGGTTGAATATGGCTACACCTTC. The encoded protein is CASSLRVEYGYTF.

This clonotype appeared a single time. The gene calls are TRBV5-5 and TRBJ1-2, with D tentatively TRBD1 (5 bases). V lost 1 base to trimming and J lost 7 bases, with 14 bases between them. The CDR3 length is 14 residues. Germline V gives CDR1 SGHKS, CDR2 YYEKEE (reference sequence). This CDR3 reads CASSLPGGSAGYTF. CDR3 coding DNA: TGTGCCAGCAGCTTGCCTGGGGGAAGTGCTGGCTACACCTTC.

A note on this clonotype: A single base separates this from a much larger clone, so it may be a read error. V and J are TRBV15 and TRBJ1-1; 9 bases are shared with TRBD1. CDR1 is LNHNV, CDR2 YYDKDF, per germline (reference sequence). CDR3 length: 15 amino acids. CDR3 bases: TGTGCCACCAGTTGGCCGGGACAGGGCGTCACTGAAGCTTGCTTT. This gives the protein CATSWPGQGVTEACF.

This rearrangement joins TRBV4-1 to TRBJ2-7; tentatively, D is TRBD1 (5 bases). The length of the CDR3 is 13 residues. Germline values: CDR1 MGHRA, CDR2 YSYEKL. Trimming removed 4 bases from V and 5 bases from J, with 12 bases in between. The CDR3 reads CASSRTLTDEQYF. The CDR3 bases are TGCGCCAGCAGCCGCACCTTGACAGACGAGCAGTACTTC.

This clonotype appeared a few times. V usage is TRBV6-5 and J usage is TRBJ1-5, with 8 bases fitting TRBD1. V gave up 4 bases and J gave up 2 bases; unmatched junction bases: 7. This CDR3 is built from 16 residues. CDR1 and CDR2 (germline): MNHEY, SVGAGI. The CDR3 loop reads CASSLTPGQGNQPQHF. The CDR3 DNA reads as TGTGCCAGCAGTTTGACCCCGGGACAGGGCAATCAGCCCCAGCATTTT.

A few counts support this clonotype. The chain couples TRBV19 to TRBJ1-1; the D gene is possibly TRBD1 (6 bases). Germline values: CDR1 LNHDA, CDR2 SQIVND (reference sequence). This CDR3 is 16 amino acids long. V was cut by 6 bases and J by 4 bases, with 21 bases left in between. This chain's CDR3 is CASRNPDGRGGTEAFF. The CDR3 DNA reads TGTGCCAGTAGAAACCCCGACGGGAGGGGGGGCACTGAAGCTTTCTTT.

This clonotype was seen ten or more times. In DNA, the CDR3 is TGTGCTAGTGGTCTGGATTCACCCCTCCACTTT. It is translated as CASGLDSPLHF. The chain employs TRBV12-5 and TRBJ1-6; no firm D call. Germline CDR1 reads LGHNT; CDR2 reads FRNRAP. Trimming left V 5 bases short and J 8 bases short, with 4 bases between. There are 11 residues in the CDR3.

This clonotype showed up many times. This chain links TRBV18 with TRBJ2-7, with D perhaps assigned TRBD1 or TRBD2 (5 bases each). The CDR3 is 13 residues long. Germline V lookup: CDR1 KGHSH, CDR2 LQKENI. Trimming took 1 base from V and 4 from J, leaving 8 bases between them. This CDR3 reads CASSPRDGYEQYF. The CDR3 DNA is TGTGCCAGCTCACCACGGGACGGTTACGAGCAGTACTTC.

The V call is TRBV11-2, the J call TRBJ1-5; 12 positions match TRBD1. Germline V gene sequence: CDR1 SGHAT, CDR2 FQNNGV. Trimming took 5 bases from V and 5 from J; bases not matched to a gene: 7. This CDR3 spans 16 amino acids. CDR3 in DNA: TGTGCCAGCAGCCGGCCGGGACAGGGGGCGGATCAGCCCCAGCATTTT. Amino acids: CASSRPGQGADQPQHF.

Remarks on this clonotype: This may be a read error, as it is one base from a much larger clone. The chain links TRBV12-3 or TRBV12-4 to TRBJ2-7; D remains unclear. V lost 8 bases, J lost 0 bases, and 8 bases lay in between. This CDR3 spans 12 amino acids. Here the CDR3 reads CASERISYEQYF. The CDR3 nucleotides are TGTGCCAGCGAGAGGATCTCCTACGAGCAGTACTTC.

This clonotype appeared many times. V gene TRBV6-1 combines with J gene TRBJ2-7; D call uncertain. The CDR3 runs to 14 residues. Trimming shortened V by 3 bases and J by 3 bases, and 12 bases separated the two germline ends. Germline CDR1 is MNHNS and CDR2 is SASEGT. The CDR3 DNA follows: TGTGCCAGCAGTGATGTGGCAGATCGCTACGAGCAGTACTTC. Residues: CASSDVADRYEQYF.

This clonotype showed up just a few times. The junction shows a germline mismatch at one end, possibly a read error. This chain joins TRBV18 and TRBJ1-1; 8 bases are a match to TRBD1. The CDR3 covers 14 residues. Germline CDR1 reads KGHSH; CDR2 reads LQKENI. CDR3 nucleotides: TGTGCCAGCTCACCGAACAGGGGGAACACTGAAGCTTGCTTT. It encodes CASSPNRGNTEACF.

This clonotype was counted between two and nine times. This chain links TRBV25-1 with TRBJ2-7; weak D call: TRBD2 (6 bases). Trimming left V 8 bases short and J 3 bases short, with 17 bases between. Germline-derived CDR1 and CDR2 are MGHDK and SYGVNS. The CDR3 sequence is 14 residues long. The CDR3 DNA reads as TGTGCCAGCTCCTTGGGACGGACTAACTACGAGCAGTACTTC. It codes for CASSLGRTNYEQYF.

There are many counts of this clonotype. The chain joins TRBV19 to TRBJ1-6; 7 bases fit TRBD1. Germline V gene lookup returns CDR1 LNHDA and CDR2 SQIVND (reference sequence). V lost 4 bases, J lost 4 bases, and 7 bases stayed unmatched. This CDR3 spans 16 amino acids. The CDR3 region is CASSTQGRAYNSPLHF. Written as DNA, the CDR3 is TGTGCCAGTAGTACACAGGGGCGTGCTTATAATTCACCCCTCCACTTT.